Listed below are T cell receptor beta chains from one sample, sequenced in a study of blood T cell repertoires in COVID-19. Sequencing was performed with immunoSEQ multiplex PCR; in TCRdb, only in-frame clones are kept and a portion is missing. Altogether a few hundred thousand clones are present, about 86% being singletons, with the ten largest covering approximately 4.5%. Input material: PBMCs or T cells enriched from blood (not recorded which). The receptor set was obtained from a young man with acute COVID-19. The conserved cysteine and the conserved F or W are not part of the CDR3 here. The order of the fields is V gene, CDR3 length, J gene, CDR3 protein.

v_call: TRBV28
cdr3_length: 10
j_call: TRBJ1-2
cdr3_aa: ASSLGGGGYT

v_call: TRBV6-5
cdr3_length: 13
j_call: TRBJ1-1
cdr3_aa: ASRGRQGARTEAF

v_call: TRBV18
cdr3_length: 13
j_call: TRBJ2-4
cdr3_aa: ASSPITGGGDIQY

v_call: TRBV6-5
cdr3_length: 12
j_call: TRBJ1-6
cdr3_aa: ASSYQRLNSPLH

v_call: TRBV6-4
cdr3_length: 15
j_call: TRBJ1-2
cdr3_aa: ASSDEGLGTGTPGYT

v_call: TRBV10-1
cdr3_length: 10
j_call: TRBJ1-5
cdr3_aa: ASGQGNQPQH

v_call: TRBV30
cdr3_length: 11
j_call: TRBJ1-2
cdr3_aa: AWSYRGTYGYT

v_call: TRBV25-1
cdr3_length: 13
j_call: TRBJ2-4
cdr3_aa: ASTDRGRSGNIQY

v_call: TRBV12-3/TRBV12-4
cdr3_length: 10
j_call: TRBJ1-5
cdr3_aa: ASSKNRLDEH

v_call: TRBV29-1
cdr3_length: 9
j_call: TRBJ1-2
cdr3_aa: SVGDRADYT

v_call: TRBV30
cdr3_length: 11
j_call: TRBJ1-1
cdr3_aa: AWSVTGWTEAF

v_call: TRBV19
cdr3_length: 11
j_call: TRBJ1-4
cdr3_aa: ASSITRGEKLF

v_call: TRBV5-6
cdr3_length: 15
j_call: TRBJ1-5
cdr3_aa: ASSSRRGEGSNQPQH

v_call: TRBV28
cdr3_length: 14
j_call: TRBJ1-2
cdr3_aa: ASSHRGQNLNYGYT

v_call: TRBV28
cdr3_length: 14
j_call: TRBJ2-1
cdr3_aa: ASSDRSSPAGDEQF

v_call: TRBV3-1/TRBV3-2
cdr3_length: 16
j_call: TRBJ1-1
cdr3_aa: ASSHLPGQGAMGATAF

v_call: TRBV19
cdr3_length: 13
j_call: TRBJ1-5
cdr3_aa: ASSITGGGNQPQH

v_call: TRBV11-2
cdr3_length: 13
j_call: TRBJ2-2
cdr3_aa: ASSRRTGKSSELF

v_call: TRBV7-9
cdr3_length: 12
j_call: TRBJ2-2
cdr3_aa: ASSLGSGANELF

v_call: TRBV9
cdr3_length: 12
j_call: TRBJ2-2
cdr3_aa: ASSVGSELWELF

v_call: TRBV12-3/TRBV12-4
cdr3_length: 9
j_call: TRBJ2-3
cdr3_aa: ASSSGTSRS

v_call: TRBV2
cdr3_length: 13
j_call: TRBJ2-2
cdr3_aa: ASRRTSGGIGELF

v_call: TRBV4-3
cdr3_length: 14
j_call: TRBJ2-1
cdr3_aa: ASSHADRVSYNEQF

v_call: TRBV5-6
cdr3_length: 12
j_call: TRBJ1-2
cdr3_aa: ASSFPGVSYGYT

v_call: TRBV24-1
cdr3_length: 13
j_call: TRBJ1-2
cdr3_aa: ATSDPGQGALGYT

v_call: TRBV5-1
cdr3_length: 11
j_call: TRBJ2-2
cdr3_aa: ASSTSNTGELF

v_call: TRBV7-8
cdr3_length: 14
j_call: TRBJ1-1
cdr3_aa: ASSLVTWGQNTEAF

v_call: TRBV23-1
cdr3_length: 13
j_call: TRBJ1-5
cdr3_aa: ASRFTTGGNQPQH

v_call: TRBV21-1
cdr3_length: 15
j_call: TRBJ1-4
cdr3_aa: ASSKGGRETTNEKLF